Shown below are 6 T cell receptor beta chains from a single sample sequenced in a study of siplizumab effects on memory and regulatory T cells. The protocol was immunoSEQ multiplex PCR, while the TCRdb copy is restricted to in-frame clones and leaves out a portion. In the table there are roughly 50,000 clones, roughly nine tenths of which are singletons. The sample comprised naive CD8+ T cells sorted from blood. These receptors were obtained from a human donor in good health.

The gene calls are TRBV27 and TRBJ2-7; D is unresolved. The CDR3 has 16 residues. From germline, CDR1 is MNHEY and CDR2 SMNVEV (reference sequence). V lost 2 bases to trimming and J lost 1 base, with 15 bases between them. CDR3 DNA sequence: TGTGCCAGCAGTTTAGGAACACCATTGGGGTCCTACGAGCAGTACTTC. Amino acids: CASSLGTPLGSYEQYF.

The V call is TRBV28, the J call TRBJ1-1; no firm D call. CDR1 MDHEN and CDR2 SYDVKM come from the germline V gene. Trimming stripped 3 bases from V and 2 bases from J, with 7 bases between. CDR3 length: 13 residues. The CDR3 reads CASSLEENTEAFF. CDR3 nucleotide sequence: TGTGCCAGCAGTTTGGAGGAAAACACTGAAGCTTTCTTT. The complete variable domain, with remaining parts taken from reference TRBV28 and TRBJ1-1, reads DVKVTQSSRYLVKRTGEKVFLECVQDMDHENMFWYRQDPGLGLRLIYFSYDVKMKEKGDIPEGYSVSREKKERFSLILESASTNQTSMYLCASSLEENTEAFFGQGTRLTVV.

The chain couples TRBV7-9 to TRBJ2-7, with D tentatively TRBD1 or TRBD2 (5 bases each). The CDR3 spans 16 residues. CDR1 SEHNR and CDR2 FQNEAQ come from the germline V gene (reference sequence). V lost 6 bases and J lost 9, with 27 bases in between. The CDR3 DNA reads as TGTGCCAGCAGTTCCCAGGACGAGGGGCCCCATTTGGGGCAGTACTTC. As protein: CASSSQDEGPHLGQYF.

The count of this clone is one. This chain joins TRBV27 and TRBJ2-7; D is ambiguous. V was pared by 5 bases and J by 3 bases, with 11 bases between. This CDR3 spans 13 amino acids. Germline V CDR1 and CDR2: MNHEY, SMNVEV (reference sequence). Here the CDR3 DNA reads TGTGCCAGCAGTCGGACGGAAGACTACGAGCAGTACTTC. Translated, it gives CASSRTEDYEQYF.

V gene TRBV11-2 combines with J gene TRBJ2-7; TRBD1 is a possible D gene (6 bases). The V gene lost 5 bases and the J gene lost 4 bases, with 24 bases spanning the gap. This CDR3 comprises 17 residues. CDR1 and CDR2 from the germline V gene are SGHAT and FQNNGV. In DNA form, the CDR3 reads TGTGCCAGCAGCCCAAAAACCCTAACAGGGATGGGATACGAGCAGTACTTC. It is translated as CASSPKTLTGMGYEQYF. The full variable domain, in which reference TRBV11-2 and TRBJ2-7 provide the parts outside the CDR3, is EAGVAQSPRYKIIEKRQSVAFWCNPISGHATLYWYQQILGQGPKLLIQFQNNGVVDDSQLPKDRFSAERLKGVDSTLKIQPAKLEDSAVYLCASSPKTLTGMGYEQYFGPGTRLTVT.

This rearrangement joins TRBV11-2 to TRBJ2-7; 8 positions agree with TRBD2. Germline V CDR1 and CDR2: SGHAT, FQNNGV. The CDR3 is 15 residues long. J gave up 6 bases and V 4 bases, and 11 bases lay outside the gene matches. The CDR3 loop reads CASSSTRTSFLEQYF. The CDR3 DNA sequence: TGTGCCAGCAGCTCGACTAGGACTAGCTTCCTCGAGCAGTACTTC.